The sequence of this TCR beta chain was determined in a study of cytomegalovirus exposure and HLA in healthy donors. 60 Vbeta and 13 Jbeta primers were used in PCR. Data came from immunoSEQ multiplex PCR; TCRdb stores just in-frame clones and leaves some out. The top ten clones hold about 7.6% of a sample with some 71,000 clones, roughly 64% of them seen once. Overall study findings and caveats: With later analysis, a missense DCLRE1C variant became linked to TCR beta V- and J-gene trimming. CMV serostatus was the sole immune exposure data available. An analysis was carried out later, and it reportedly showed fewer N-insertions in an Asian-associated ancestry cluster than the approximately 700-donor mean. In a later analysis, at a false discovery rate of 0.05, 15,000 to 20,000 TCR beta sequences matched HLA alleles.

This clone was detected a few times. Its antigen is undetermined. This TCR came from a man aged 40-50 years in good health and CMV-seropositive. Material for sequencing was PBMCs.

The CDR3 spells CASSQGGGGWTDTQYF. The CDR3 DNA is TGTGCCAGCAGCCAAGGAGGGGGCGGGTGGACAGATACGCAGTATTTT. This chain connects TRBV7-3 to TRBJ2-3; the D gene is possibly TRBD1 (7 bases). The CDR3 length is 16 residues. Per germline, CDR1 SGHTA and CDR2 FQGTGA. Trimming cost V 5 bases and J 3 bases, with 18 bases left between them.